The 18 T cell receptor beta chains given below trace back to one sample, sequenced in a study of shared clonotypes between healthy human individuals. The method was immunoSEQ multiplex PCR; TCRdb's version includes in-frame clones alone and lacks a portion of them. Among around 1,100,000 clones, approximately 75% were seen once, and the ten largest hold approximately 0.9%. Sequencing used memory CD4+ T cells from PBMCs. Subset meaning: CD45RA-negative fraction. These receptors were collected from a man aged 18 to 29 in good health. Some clones in this sample may be carry-over from other donors' samples.

The rearrangement joins TRBV4-1 to TRBJ1-5, with 7 bases matching TRBD1. Looked up from germline, CDR1 is MGHRA and CDR2 is YSYEKL. The CDR3 is 16 residues long. V gave up 4 bases and J gave up 3 bases; unmatched junction bases: 9. The CDR3 loop is CASSPYRGRDNQPQHF. Here the CDR3 DNA reads TGCGCCAGCAGCCCGTACAGGGGACGCGACAATCAGCCCCAGCATTTT.

The J gene is TRBJ2-5, the V gene TRBV29-1; maybe TRBD2 (5 bases). Trimming cost V 3 bases and J 7 bases, with 27 bases left between them. This CDR3 has 17 residues. Per the germline V gene, CDR1 is SQVTM and CDR2 is ANQGSEA. CDR3 amino acids: CSVEKDVVGGRSGTQYF. The CDR3 region has the DNA TGCAGCGTTGAGAAGGATGTTGTGGGCGGGCGGAGTGGGACCCAGTACTTC.

V gene TRBV2 combines with J gene TRBJ2-1, with D possibly being TRBD1 (6 bases). The CDR3 totals 15 residues. Germline CDR1 and CDR2: SNHLY and FYNNEI. The V and J ends lost 6 bases and 4 bases respectively, with 16 bases between them. Here the CDR3 DNA reads TGTGCCAGCAGATTGGAACAGGGAGTTTACAATGAGCAGTTCTTC. It is translated as CASRLEQGVYNEQFF.

The chain employs TRBV6-6 and TRBJ1-1, with D unresolved. The CDR3 totals 12 residues. The germline CDR1 and CDR2 sequences are MNHNY and SVGAGI (reference sequence). The V end lost 5 bases, the J end lost 11 bases, and 15 bases lay between the germline ends. For the CDR3, the DNA is TGTGCCAGCAGTCCACCCTCGGCCGGGGCTTTCTTT. The encoded protein is CASSPPSAGAFF.

The chain couples TRBV6-1 to TRBJ2-1; no reliable D call. Germline V gene sequence: CDR1 MNHNS, CDR2 SASEGT. Trimming stripped 11 bases from V and 0 bases from J, with 14 bases between. The length of the CDR3 is 14 residues. The CDR3 DNA follows: TGTGCCTACAGACCAGGTAGCTCCTACAATGAGCAGTTCTTC. Translation: CAYRPGSSYNEQFF.

Regarding this clone: One end of the junction varies from germline; a read error may be responsible. The chain recombines TRBV5-8 with TRBJ2-7; 13 positions agree with TRBD2. The CDR3 loop spans 15 amino acids. Germline values: CDR1 SGHTS, CDR2 YDEGEE. CDR3 nucleotides: TGTGCCGGCAGCCTCGGACTAGCGGGAGTTAACGAGCAGTACTTC. The encoded protein is CAGSLGLAGVNEQYF.

Comments on this clone: It may be a read error: a sequence one base away is much more abundant. The chain employs TRBV5-1 and TRBJ1-1; maybe TRBD1 (6 bases). The germline CDR1 and CDR2 sequences are SGHRS and YFSETQ. CDR3 size: 13 residues. The V end lost 1 base, the J end lost 6 bases, and 10 bases lay between the germline ends. CDR3 protein: CASSLRGGPEAFF. CDR3 coding DNA: TGCGCCAGCAGCTTGCGTGGGGGCCCTGAAGCTTTCTTT.

Ten or more counts support this clone. This chain links TRBV10-2 with TRBJ1-1, with D perhaps matching TRBD1 (6 bases). Germline-derived CDR1 and CDR2 are WSHSY and SAAADI. This CDR3 comprises 12 residues. With 6 bases removed from V and 4 bases from J, the gap between germline ends came to 9 bases. CDR3 sequence: CASRDSSTEAFF. The CDR3 region has the DNA TGCGCCAGCAGGGACAGTAGCACTGAAGCTTTCTTT.

The chain couples TRBV9 to TRBJ2-5, with D perhaps given as TRBD1 or TRBD2 (5 bases each). CDR3 length: 17 amino acids. The germline CDR1 and CDR2 sequences are SGDLS and YYNGEE. Trimming stripped 0 bases from V and 7 bases from J, with 22 bases between. Here the CDR3 DNA reads TGTGCCAGCAGCGTAGACCCTAGCTGGACAACTTCCCCGACCCAGTACTTC. Translated: CASSVDPSWTTSPTQYF.

V usage is TRBV7-9 and J usage is TRBJ1-5; D not resolved. In germline, CDR1 is SEHNR, CDR2 FQNEAQ (reference sequence). CDR3 size: 14 residues. V was cut by 1 base and J by 4 bases, with 8 bases left in between. The CDR3 sequence: CASSLEVPNQPQHF. CDR3 nucleotide sequence: TGTGCCAGCAGCTTAGAGGTCCCAAATCAGCCCCAGCATTTT. Combining the CDR3 with reference TRBV7-9 and TRBJ1-5 gives the whole variable domain DTGVSQNPRHKITKRGQNVTFRCDPISEHNRLYWYRQTLGQGPEFLTYFQNEAQLEKSRLLSDRFSAERPKGSFSTLEIQRTEQGDSAMYLCASSLEVPNQPQHFGDGTRLSIL.

This chain uses TRBV5-1 with TRBJ2-2; 10 bases fit TRBD1. CDR3 length: 16 amino acids. Trimming took 0 bases from V and 5 from J; bases not matched to a gene: 4. The germline gives CDR1 SGHRS, CDR2 YFSETQ. CDR3 region: CASSLGQGAHTGELFF. CDR3 DNA: TGCGCCAGCAGCTTGGGACAGGGGGCGCATACCGGGGAGCTGTTTTTT.

This clone turned up a few times. The chain is built from TRBV28 and TRBJ2-2; 8 bases match TRBD2. Trimming cost V 8 bases and J 7 bases; bases outside gene matches: 9. The CDR3 runs 14 residues. Germline V gene lookup returns CDR1 MDHEN and CDR2 SYDVKM. CDR3 region: CASRAGVKGGELFF. In DNA, the CDR3 is TGTGCCAGCCGAGCGGGAGTAAAGGGCGGGGAGCTGTTTTTT.

The table lists this clone with a few counts. The chain employs TRBV9 and TRBJ2-1; 10 bases align to TRBD2. The CDR3 loop spans 15 amino acids. Trimming at V came to 3 bases and at J to 7 bases, leaving 7 bases not matched to a gene. The germline V gene has CDR1 SGDLS and CDR2 YYNGEE. The chain's CDR3 is CASSALAGAGNEQFF. The CDR3 coding sequence is TGTGCCAGCAGCGCCCTAGCGGGAGCGGGGAATGAGCAGTTCTTC. Filled out from reference TRBV9 and TRBJ2-1, the complete variable domain reads DSGVTQTPKHLITATGQRVTLRCSPRSGDLSVYWYQQSLDQGLQFLIQYYNGEERAKGNILERFSAQQFPDLHSELNLSSLELGDSALYFCASSALAGAGNEQFFGPGTRLTVL.

The J gene is TRBJ2-3, the V gene TRBV7-9; D gene uncertain. Trimming left V 1 base short and J 6 bases short, with 5 bases between. The CDR3 covers 12 residues. Germline V gene lookup returns CDR1 SEHNR and CDR2 FQNEAQ (reference sequence). In DNA form, the CDR3 reads TGTGCCAGCAGCTTAGACGGGGATACGCAGTATTTT. Translation: CASSLDGDTQYF.

This chain uses TRBV15 with TRBJ2-2, with D maybe TRBD2 (5 bases). With 0 bases removed from V and 2 bases from J, the gap between germline ends came to 10 bases. From germline, CDR1 is LNHNV and CDR2 YYDKDF (reference sequence). The CDR3 has 16 residues. The CDR3 loop is CATSRDRGINTGELFF. CDR3 in DNA: TGTGCCACCAGCAGAGATCGAGGGATTAACACCGGGGAGCTGTTTTTT.

This rearrangement joins TRBV6-1 to TRBJ2-7, with D unclear. Deletions cut 5 bases from V and 4 bases from J, with 3 bases between. This CDR3 has 10 amino acids. From germline, CDR1 is MNHNS and CDR2 SASEGT. In DNA form, the CDR3 reads TGTGCCAGCAGTCAATACGAGCAGTACTTC. It yields the protein CASSQYEQYF.

J is TRBJ2-4 and V is TRBV18, with 7 bases aligning to TRBD1. CDR3 length equals 15 residues. Germline CDR1 reads KGHSH; CDR2 reads LQKENI. The V gene end was trimmed by 2 bases and the J gene end by 5 bases; junction bases not matched to a gene: 6. CDR3 in amino acids: CASSPAEGAQNIQYF. The CDR3 DNA sequence: TGTGCCAGCTCACCAGCCGAGGGGGCCCAAAACATTCAGTACTTC.

A note on this clone: One end of the junction varies from germline; a read error may be responsible. This sample also contains other DNA sequences that code for the same CDR3. This chain joins TRBV4-1 and TRBJ1-2, with D possibly TRBD1 on 5 matching bases. Per the germline V gene, CDR1 is MGHRA and CDR2 is YSYEKL. The CDR3 runs 14 residues. CDR3 loop: CASSQDRVGYGYTF. The CDR3 DNA follows: TGCGCCAGCAGCCAAGACAGGGTGGGCTATGGTTACACCTTC.